This T cell receptor (beta chain) derives from a study of T cells in Graves' hyperthyroidism and ophthalmopathy (dated by TCRdb to the late 2010s). About the investigation overall: Peripheral blood samples were taken at the time of initial diagnosis, prior to any treatment. To identify TCR V-J signatures that set the groups apart, the researchers used a discovery cohort of 100 patients, made up of under 50 with Graves' ophthalmopathy and about 59 with stable Graves' hyperthyroidism. According to the paper, TCR Vbeta CDR3 sequencing was carried out on approximately 140 peripheral blood samples, which came from approximately 43 ophthalmopathy, around 75 hyperthyroidism and approximately 17 progressor patients. The study also compared thyroid tissue and blood T-cell repertoires from five or six Graves' hyperthyroidism patients. Prospective prediction of ophthalmopathy was tested in an independent validation cohort consisting of fewer than 20 hyperthyroidism patients and about 17 patients who later progressed to ophthalmopathy. For training and testing, the approximately 97 patients in the discovery cohort were randomly divided in a 7:3 ratio. Following sampling, methimazole starting at 30 mg daily was given to hyperthyroidism patients, and high-dose intravenous methylprednisolone was given to ophthalmopathy patients.

On the study overall, not on this receptor specifically: In validation, the model predicted progression to ophthalmopathy with roughly 66% sensitivity and roughly 75% specificity, a median of approximately 6.7 months before onset. Sample size was not statistically predetermined, and investigators were not blinded to group allocation. A model built on a 13 V-J signature distinguished ophthalmopathy from stable hyperthyroidism, reaching approximately 89% sensitivity and 81.08% specificity in cross-validation and 80%/75% in testing. Most expanded thyroid clonotypes (frequency above 0.001) were also detected in blood, a finding suggesting that blood repertoires may reflect thyroid immune responses.

For this clonotype: Its target antigen remains unknown. It has no much larger one-base neighbor in the sample; base qualities were not kept.

Ophthalmopathy patients had moderately to severely active disease, with a Clinical Activity Score of 3 or more, a NOSPECS grade of 4 or more, and a disease duration of less than 3 months. Exclusion was applied to patients with uncontrolled infections, other autoimmune diseases, pregnancy or lactation. Clinical symptoms, serum thyroxine and TRAb, thyroid ultrasound, and orbital computed tomography formed the basis for the diagnoses. PBMCs were separated from 8 to 10 ml of fresh peripheral blood using Ficoll-Paque density gradient centrifugation. Trizol reagent was used to extract total RNA, and RNA quality was then checked on an Agilent 2100 Bioanalyzer. The TCR beta CDR3 regions were amplified from RNA transcripts. The first round of RT-PCR for the TCR CDR3 was performed with the HTBI primer set and the Qiagen OneStep RT-PCR kit. Libraries were constructed in a second round of multiplex PCR, after which size selection and purification were performed. The libraries were sequenced on an Illumina HiSeq2000 using paired-end 100 bp reads. The paper's processing steps were these. SOAPnuke was used to process the raw data, with reads discarded if the reads contained adapters or uncalled bases, had a mean Phred below 15, or lacked an exact constant-primer or identifier match. High-quality paired reads were merged with COPE v1.2.5, and unique nucleotide sequences were defined as clonotypes. MiTCR v1.1 was used to align the clonotypes against IMGT TRBV, TRBD and TRBJ reference segments. The analysis included only V-J combinations with a frequency above 0.0001, which together covered 99% to 99.2% of the repertoires. A TCS score was defined as the ratio of F50 (clonal expansion) to E x V (chaos), with BLOSUM62-based TCRdist applied between CDR3 peptides within each V-J. Welch's t-statistics and random forest reduced around 550 V-J features to about 13, which were used in a naive Bayes classifier (R e1071). Using fastp at Q25 and MiXCR, TCRdb reprocessed the public reads and kept productive beta chains. Every distinct CDR3 protein forms one entry, paired with its most common genes and DNA. The V and J calls reflect TCRdb's pipeline rather than the authors' work. The table for this sample lists a few hundred thousand distinct CDR3 sequences; 15% to 20% of them were counted only once. The top ten clones comprise over 35% of the sample.

The receptor was isolated from a man aged 18 to 29 with Graves' ophthalmopathy. Sequences were obtained from blood.

The nucleotide sequence is TGTGCCAGCAGCCTTGGGACTAGCGGGGGGGCCCAGTATTTT. Translated, it gives CASSLGTSGGAQYF. Here the chain combines TRBV7-3 and TRBJ2-3; 16 middle bases align to TRBD2. CDR1 and CDR2 are drawn from the germline V gene: SGHTA, FQGTGA. Ends trimmed: V by 5 bases, J by 12 bases; bases unmatched to a gene: 5. The CDR3, cysteine through phenylalanine, is 14 amino acids long. CDR3 DNA only is kept here, 42 bases in frame from base 1.